This T cell receptor (beta chain) derives from a study of long-term antiretroviral therapy in people with HIV. Running of the v3.0 immunoSEQ assay took place at survey level. Libraries were prepared by immunoSEQ multiplex PCR; TCRdb keeps only in-frame clonotypes and omits some of them. The sample records roughly 16,000 clones, roughly four fifths being singletons. This CDR3 is 13 amino acids long. Germline V gene lookup returns CDR1 SGHVS and CDR2 FQNEAQ. The germline V and J ends were trimmed by 3 bases and 2 bases, with 7 bases remaining between them. The source of this sequence is a man between 18 and 35 years old with HIV. Sequenced here: unsorted PBMCs, sampled 0.3 years after starting antiretroviral therapy. The chain links TRBV7-8 to TRBJ1-1, with D unclear. In nucleotides, the CDR3 is TGTGCCAGCAGCTTTCCGGCCAACACTGAAGCTTTCTTT. Its protein is CASSFPANTEAFF.